Sequencing of this T cell receptor (beta chain) was carried out in a study of response to subunit inactivated influenza vaccine (dated by TCRdb to 2016 to 2019). Background for the entire study: To follow how T cells responded to a trivalent subunit inactivated influenza vaccine, the researchers relied on deep quantitative profiling of the T cell receptor repertoire. Broad study findings and their caveats: The authors suggested that each seasonal influenza vaccination may recruit only a limited number of new T cells.

A note on this clonotype: Its antigen is not yet known. It has no much larger one-base neighbor in the sample; base qualities were not kept.

V lost 2 bases and J lost 0 bases, and the count of bases not matched to a germline gene is 5. Taken from the germline V gene, the CDR1 and CDR2 loops are MNHEY and SVGEGT. Its CDR3 holds 18 amino acids, cysteine through phenylalanine. Solely the CDR3 DNA is kept, with 54 bases framed from the first base. Receptor amplification or capture employed RT-PCR. Reads for this sample came from an Illumina HiSeq 2500. TCRdb trimmed public reads at Q25 via fastp, called clones via MiXCR and kept in-frame beta chains. Rows matching on CDR3 protein sequence are summarized as one entry with the most common DNA and genes. The sample table holds 500,000 or so distinct CDR3 sequences, of which about 15% were seen once. The ten largest clonotypes hold 2.5% to 3.5% of the sample.

This sequence was found in a man aged 45 to 70 who received an inactivated influenza vaccine. Donor details come from another sample of the same person, matched by shared clones. Here the chain combines TRBV6-2 or TRBV6-3 and TRBJ2-1; the junction holds 12 bases that match TRBD2. Source: CD4+ T cells sorted from PBMCs, taken roughly 24 months after vaccination. For the CDR3, the sequence is CASSYVPSGRASYNEQFF. The bases are TGTGCCAGCAGTTACGTCCCTAGCGGGAGGGCCTCCTACAATGAGCAGTTCTTC.